These 9 T cell receptor beta chains came from one sample sequenced in a study of T cell repertoires in cytomegalovirus infection (dated by TCRdb to between 2018 and 2021). The sample was run on an Illumina HiSeq 1500. TCRdb itself trimmed the public reads at Q25 with fastp, ran MiXCR and retained productive beta chains. Rows are unified per CDR3 protein, each entry keeping the most common DNA and genes. The sample table shows around 170,000 distinct CDR3 sequences, and approximately 15% are seen once. Of the sample, 20% to 30% falls within the top ten clones. The sequencing sample was made of PBMCs. These receptors all stem from a human donor in good health (CMV status not recorded). Some clones in this sample may be carry-over from other donors' samples.

The chain uses TRBV18 and TRBJ1-1, with TRBD1 identical over 8 bases. This CDR3 is 13 amino acids long. Germline V gene lookup returns CDR1 KGHSH and CDR2 LQKENI. The J segment lost 7 bases and the V segment lost 3 bases, leaving 4 bases of the junction unmatched. The CDR3 loop reads CASSPFDRGEAFF. CDR3 bases: TGTGCCAGCTCACCGTTCGACAGGGGTGAAGCTTTCTTT.

The sample holds many counts of this clonotype. J is TRBJ2-1 and V is TRBV5-4; 8 bases are a match to TRBD2. After removal of 0 bases from V and 6 bases from J, the junction contained 5 bases not matched to a gene. The CDR3 extends over 15 amino acids. Germline V lookup: CDR1 SGHNT, CDR2 YYREEE (reference sequence). Here the CDR3 reads CASSLVRGGLNEQFF. The CDR3 coding sequence is TGTGCCAGCAGCTTGGTTCGCGGGGGGCTCAATGAGCAGTTCTTC.

At least ten counts were recorded for this clonotype. The V and J genes are TRBV11-2 and TRBJ1-1; 7 bases agree with TRBD1. V shed 5 bases, J shed 0 bases, and the junction held 6 bases outside the gene matches. The germline V gene has CDR1 SGHAT and CDR2 FQNNGV. The CDR3 is 15 residues long. The CDR3 spells CASSPRDRVNTEAFF. CDR3 coding DNA: TGTGCCAGCAGCCCCCGGGACAGAGTGAACACTGAAGCTTTCTTT.

This clonotype was found a few times. V and J are TRBV28 and TRBJ2-1; TRBD2 agrees at 7 bases. CDR3 length equals 17 residues. V was pared by 1 base and J by 6 bases, with 12 bases of the junction left unmatched. Germline-derived CDR1 and CDR2 are MDHEN and SYDVKM. This chain's CDR3 is CASSLSSAGARANEQFF. Here the CDR3 DNA reads TGTGCCAGCAGTTTATCTTCGGCGGGAGCCCGGGCCAATGAGCAGTTCTTC.

This clonotype was counted many times. The chain uses TRBV7-2 and TRBJ2-5; 10 bases agree with TRBD2. The CDR3 has 14 amino acids. The trim removed 3 bases at V and 4 bases at J, leaving 2 bases unmatched. CDR1 SGHTA and CDR2 FQGNSA come from the germline V gene. CDR3 loop: CASSFRTSGETQYF. The CDR3 DNA sequence: TGTGCCAGCAGCTTTCGGACTAGCGGAGAGACCCAGTACTTC.

This clonotype was seen repeatedly, ten times or more. V is TRBV5-4 and J is TRBJ1-1, with TRBD1 matching 10 bases. Germline-derived CDR1 and CDR2 are SGHNT and YYREEE (reference sequence). The CDR3 covers 14 residues. The ends lost 3 bases at V and 3 bases at J; junction bases unmatched: 2. CDR3 region: CASSSGQGDTEAFF. CDR3 coding DNA: TGTGCCAGCAGCTCAGGACAGGGGGACACTGAAGCTTTCTTT.

CDR3 coding DNA: TGCGCCAGTACCCCTGGGCAGGGGGCCTACAATGAGCAGTTCTTC. The encoded protein is CASTPGQGAYNEQFF. The rearrangement joins TRBV5-1 to TRBJ2-1; 7 bases are shared with TRBD1. From germline, CDR1 is SGHRS and CDR2 YFSETQ. Unmatched junction bases numbered 10, after V lost 8 bases and J lost 2 bases. The CDR3 has 15 amino acids.

This clonotype came up many times. V is TRBV7-2 and J is TRBJ2-7; 9 nucleotides line up with TRBD1. CDR1 is SGHTA and CDR2 is FQGNSA in the germline V gene. The CDR3 is 15 amino acids. With 1 base clipped from V and 0 bases from J, the junction kept 1 base outside the gene matches. This chain's CDR3 is CASSLETGGSYEQYF. CDR3 sequence (DNA): TGTGCCAGCAGCTTAGAGACAGGGGGCTCCTACGAGCAGTACTTC.

The V call is TRBV25-1, the J call TRBJ2-1; D unresolved. This CDR3 comprises 13 residues. The germline V gene has CDR1 MGHDK and CDR2 SYGVNS. Trimming shortened V by 1 base and J by 2 bases, and 3 bases separated the two germline ends. CDR3 amino acids: CASSELAYNEQFF. In nucleotides, the CDR3 is TGTGCCAGCAGTGAATTGGCCTACAATGAGCAGTTCTTC.